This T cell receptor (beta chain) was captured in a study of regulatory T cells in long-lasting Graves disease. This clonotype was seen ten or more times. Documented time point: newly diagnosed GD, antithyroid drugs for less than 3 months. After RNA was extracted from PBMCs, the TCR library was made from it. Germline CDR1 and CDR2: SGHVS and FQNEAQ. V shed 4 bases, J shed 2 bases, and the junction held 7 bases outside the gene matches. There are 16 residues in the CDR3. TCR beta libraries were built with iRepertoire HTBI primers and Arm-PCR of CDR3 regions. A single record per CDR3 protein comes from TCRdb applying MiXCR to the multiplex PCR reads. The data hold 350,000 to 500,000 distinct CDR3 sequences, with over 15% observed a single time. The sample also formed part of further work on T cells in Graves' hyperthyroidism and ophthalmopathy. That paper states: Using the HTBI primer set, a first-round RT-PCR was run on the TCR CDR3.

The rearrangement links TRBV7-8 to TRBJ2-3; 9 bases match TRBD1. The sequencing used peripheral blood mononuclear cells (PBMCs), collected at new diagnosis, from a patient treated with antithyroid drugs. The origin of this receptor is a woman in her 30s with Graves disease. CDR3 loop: CASSSRGTGNTDTQYF. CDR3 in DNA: TGTGCCAGCAGCTCCAGAGGGACAGGGAACACAGATACGCAGTATTTT.